This T cell receptor (beta chain) was retrieved from a study of blood T cell repertoires in COVID-19. On the study more broadly: The study drew acute and convalescent COVID-19 samples from the United States, Italy and Spain.

As originally analysed: By means of reference gene primer amplification, nucleated cell counts were estimated. Produced via immunoSEQ multiplex PCR; TCRdb's table is partial and in-frame only. That table gives V, J and clone size, and the DNA gave D and trimming. The repertoire has more than 100,000 clones, around 87% of them found once; the top ten carry 3% to 4.5%. CDR3 length: 15 amino acids. V was trimmed by 5 bases and J by 5 bases, leaving 16 bases between them. Germline lookup yields CDR1 LNHDA and CDR2 SQIVND (reference sequence). The rearrangement joins TRBV19 to TRBJ1-5, with a possible D match to TRBD1 (6 bases). Sequencing was carried out using peripheral blood. This clonotype was sampled from a woman aged 60-70 years with acute or convalescent COVID-19. CDR3 bases: TGTGCCAGTAGTGTTACCGGGACAAATTATCAGCCCCAGCATTTT. This translates into CASSVTGTNYQPQHF.